This T cell receptor (beta chain) was profiled in a study of blood T cell repertoires in COVID-19. Study at large: Spain, Italy and the United States supplied samples that represented acute and convalescent COVID-19. Sample material is recorded as cDNA or gDNA derived from T cells, B-cell-depleted T cells, or PBMCs.

Germline CDR1 and CDR2: MNHEY and SVGAGI. Germline trimming cut 5 bases from V and 4 bases from J; bases unmatched to any gene: 8. The CDR3 loop spans 15 amino acids. Per the original data handling: Estimation of nucleated cell counts relied on the amplification of reference gene primers. TCRdb's table, derived via immunoSEQ multiplex PCR, lists solely in-frame clones and lacks some. D and trimming were read from the DNA, whereas the V and J calls and clone size are those reported in that table. The table shows about 100,000 clones, with roughly nine tenths occurring only once. The V call is TRBV6-5, the J call TRBJ2-7; 10 bases are a match to TRBD1. Specimen: peripheral blood. This receptor was obtained from a man between 45 and 60 years old with active COVID-19. The CDR3 DNA sequence: TGTGCCAGCAGTCCCGGGACAGGGGTTCGGTACGAGCAGTACTTC. Translating gives CASSPGTGVRYEQYF.